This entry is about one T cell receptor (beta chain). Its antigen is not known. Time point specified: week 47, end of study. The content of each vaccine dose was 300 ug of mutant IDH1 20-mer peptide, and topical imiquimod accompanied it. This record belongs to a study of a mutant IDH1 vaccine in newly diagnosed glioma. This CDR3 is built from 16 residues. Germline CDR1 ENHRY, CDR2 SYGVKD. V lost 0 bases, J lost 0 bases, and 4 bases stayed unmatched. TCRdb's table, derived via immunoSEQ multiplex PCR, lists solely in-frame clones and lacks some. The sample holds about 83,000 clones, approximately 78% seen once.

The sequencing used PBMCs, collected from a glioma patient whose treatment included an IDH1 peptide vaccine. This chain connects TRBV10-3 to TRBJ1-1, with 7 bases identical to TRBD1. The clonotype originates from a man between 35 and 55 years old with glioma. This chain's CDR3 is CAISESGQALNTEAFF. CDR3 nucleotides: TGTGCCATCAGTGAGTCAGGACAGGCCTTGAACACTGAAGCTTTCTTT.